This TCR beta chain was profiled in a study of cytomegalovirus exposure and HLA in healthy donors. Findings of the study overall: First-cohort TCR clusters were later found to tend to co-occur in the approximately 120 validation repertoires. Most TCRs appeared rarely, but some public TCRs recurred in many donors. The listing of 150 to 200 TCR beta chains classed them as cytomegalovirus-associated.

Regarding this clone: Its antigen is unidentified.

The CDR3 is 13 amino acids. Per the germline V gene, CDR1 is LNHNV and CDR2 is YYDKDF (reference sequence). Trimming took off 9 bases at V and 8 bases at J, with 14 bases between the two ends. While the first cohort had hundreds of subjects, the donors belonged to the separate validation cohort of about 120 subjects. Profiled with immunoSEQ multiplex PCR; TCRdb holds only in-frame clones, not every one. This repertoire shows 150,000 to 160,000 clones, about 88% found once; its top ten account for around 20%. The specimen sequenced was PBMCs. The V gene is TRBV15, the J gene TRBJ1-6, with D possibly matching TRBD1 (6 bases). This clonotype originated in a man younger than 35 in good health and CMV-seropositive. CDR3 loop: CATSDRADSPLHF. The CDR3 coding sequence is TGTGCCACTTCGGACAGAGCTGATTCACCCCTCCACTTT.